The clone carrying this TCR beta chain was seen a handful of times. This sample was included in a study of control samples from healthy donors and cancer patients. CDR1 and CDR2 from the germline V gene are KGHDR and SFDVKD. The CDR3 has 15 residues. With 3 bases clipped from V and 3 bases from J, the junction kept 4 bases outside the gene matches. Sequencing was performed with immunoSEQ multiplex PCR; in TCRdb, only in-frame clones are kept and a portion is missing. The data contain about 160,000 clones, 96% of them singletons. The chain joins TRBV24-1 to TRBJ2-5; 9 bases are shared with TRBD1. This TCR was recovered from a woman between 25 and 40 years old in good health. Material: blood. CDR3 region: CATSDTRQGEETQYF. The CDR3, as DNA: TGTGCCACCAGTGATACACGACAGGGGGAAGAGACCCAGTACTTC.